The clone carrying this T cell receptor (beta chain) was recorded many times. Its antigen is unknown. This record belongs to a study of T cell repertoires in cytomegalovirus infection. Study summary: Public TCR beta signatures indicated both CMV infection and matching HLA type.

Notes on the study in general: Pooled public TCR beta family frequency picked out CMV carriers with the relevant HLA. Clonotype analysis showed dominance of the ex vivo response by HLA-C-restricted CMV-specific TCR beta clonotypes.

Trimming stripped 4 bases from V and 11 bases from J, with 17 bases between. Germline lookup yields CDR1 MNHNS and CDR2 SASEGT. The CDR3 has 13 amino acids. TCRdb independently ran MiXCR on the reads; one entry per CDR3 protein. This sample carries about 360,000 distinct CDR3 sequences, roughly 20% of them seen once, and the ten largest clones take roughly 8.7%. The sequencing sample was made of PBMCs. V is TRBV6-1 and J is TRBJ2-5, with a weak D call TRBD1 (6 bases). The sequence was collected from a human donor in good health (CMV status not recorded). Some clones in this sample may be carry-over from other donors' samples. The CDR3 is CASSAGAGVVQYF. In nucleotides, the CDR3 is TGTGCCAGCAGTGCAGGGGCTGGGGTAGTGCAGTACTTC.